This entry lists 21 T cell receptor beta chains sequenced from one sample in a study of T cells in Graves' hyperthyroidism and ophthalmopathy. RNA transcripts served as the template for amplifying TCR beta CDR3 regions. The HTBI primer set was used in a first-round RT-PCR of the TCR CDR3. TCRdb analysed the multiplex PCR reads with MiXCR anew, one entry per CDR3 protein. The top ten clones hold 30% to 40% of a sample with about 49,000 distinct CDR3 sequences, 54% of them seen once. The sample taken for sequencing was peripheral blood or thyroid tissue (not recorded which). These receptors all come from a man aged 18-30 years with Graves' hyperthyroidism.

CDR3 region: CASSLTGGLRETQYF. CDR3 bases: TGTGCCAGCAGTCTGACAGGGGGCCTACGAGAGACCCAGTACTTC. The chain employs TRBV6-1 and TRBJ2-5; 10 nucleotides agree with TRBD1. Trimming cost V 5 bases and J 4 bases; bases outside gene matches: 7. This CDR3 contains 15 residues. Germline V gives CDR1 MNHNS, CDR2 SASEGT.

This rearrangement joins TRBV7-2 to TRBJ2-7, with TRBD1 matching over 8 bases. The CDR3 covers 17 residues. Losses at the gene ends were 9 bases for V and 3 bases for J; bases not matched to a gene: 19. Germline V gene data show CDR1 as SGHTA and CDR2 as FQGNSA. The CDR3 DNA sequence: TGTGCCAGTAGTACCTACCGGACAGGGCCGCGGGGCTACGAGCAGTACTTC. Translating it yields CASSTYRTGPRGYEQYF.

The chain combines TRBV7-8 with TRBJ2-1, with 7 bases that match TRBD1. CDR3 length: 15 residues. Germline CDR1 reads SGHVS; CDR2 reads FQNEAQ. Trimming at V came to 1 base and at J to 7 bases, leaving 7 bases not matched to a gene. CDR3 loop: CASSLEGFRGNEQFF. The CDR3 region has the DNA TGTGCCAGCAGCTTAGAAGGATTCAGGGGGAATGAGCAGTTCTTC.

This clonotype was seen repeatedly, ten times or more. The chain links TRBV4-2 to TRBJ2-7; no firm D call. CDR1 and CDR2 from the germline V gene are LGHNA and YNFKEQ. The CDR3 totals 15 residues. The V and J ends lost 3 bases and 0 bases respectively, with 12 bases between them. The CDR3 nucleotides are TGTGCCAGCAGCCAGGCACTGGGAAGCTCCTACGAGCAGTACTTC. Translated: CASSQALGSSYEQYF.

V gene TRBV20-1 combines with J gene TRBJ1-2; D is ambiguous. V was trimmed by 4 bases and J by 0 bases, leaving 18 bases between them. The CDR3 sequence is 16 residues long. Per germline, CDR1 DFQATT and CDR2 SNEGSKA (reference sequence). The CDR3 DNA sequence: TGCAGTGCTACAACTCATTGGACGTCAGCTAACTATGGCTACACCTTC. It encodes CSATTHWTSANYGYTF.

The J gene is TRBJ1-1, the V gene TRBV5-1; possible D gene TRBD1, 5 bases. Trimming took off 0 bases at V and 1 base at J, with 16 bases between the two ends. CDR1 is SGHRS, CDR2 YFSETQ, per germline. This CDR3 spans 17 amino acids. CDR3 coding DNA: TGCGCCAGCAGCTTGGCGGGCGGGGGACGGACGAACACTGAAGCTTTCTTT. It translates to CASSLAGGGRTNTEAFF.

This clonotype was detected many times. V gene TRBV7-2 combines with J gene TRBJ2-7; D not resolved. The V gene's germline CDR1 is SGHTA and CDR2 FQGNSA. This CDR3 spans 14 amino acids. With 1 base removed from V and 0 bases from J, the gap between germline ends came to 7 bases. The DNA of the CDR3 is TGTGCCAGCAGCTTAGAGGCCTCCTCCTACGAGCAGTACTTC. This encodes CASSLEASSYEQYF.

This clonotype has at least ten counts. The rearrangement uses TRBV27 and TRBJ1-5, with D perhaps TRBD1 (6 bases). The V gene lost 7 bases and the J gene lost 4 bases, with 8 bases spanning the gap. Germline loops: CDR1 MNHEY, CDR2 SMNVEV (reference sequence). The CDR3 totals 12 residues. The CDR3 protein is CASNTGNQPQHF. DNA of the CDR3: TGTGCCAGCAATACAGGGAATCAGCCCCAGCATTTT.

This clonotype was seen only once. The chain links TRBV20-1 to TRBJ1-2, with 12 bases fitting TRBD1. The germline V gene has CDR1 DFQATT and CDR2 SNEGSKA (reference sequence). J was trimmed by 5 bases and V by 3 bases; bases with no gene match: 4. CDR3 length equals 14 residues. CDR3 protein: CSASGDRGLYGYTF. The CDR3 coding sequence is TGCAGTGCTAGTGGGGACAGGGGGCTGTATGGCTACACCTTC.

This clonotype was seen repeatedly, ten times or more. The chain is built from TRBV20-1 and TRBJ2-3, with TRBD2 identical over 9 bases. The CDR3 runs to 13 residues. Germline CDR1 and CDR2: DFQATT and SNEGSKA (reference sequence). DNA of the CDR3: TGCAGCAGACTAGCGGATAGCACAGATACGCAGTATTTT. It specifies CSRLADSTDTQYF.

DNA of the CDR3: TGCGCCAGCAGCTTGGTGGGCGGGCGTTCCTACGAGCAGTACTTC. It encodes CASSLVGGRSYEQYF. This chain uses TRBV5-1 with TRBJ2-7; TRBD2 is a possible D gene (5 bases). With 0 bases removed from V and 1 base from J, the gap between germline ends came to 11 bases. The CDR3 spans 15 residues. CDR1 and CDR2 (germline): SGHRS, YFSETQ.

This clonotype was recorded many times. The chain couples TRBV5-4 to TRBJ2-2; D is uncertain. CDR1 and CDR2 (germline): SGHNT, YYREEE (reference sequence). V was clipped by 2 bases and J by 6 bases, with 11 bases between them. There are 14 residues in the CDR3. The CDR3 loop is CASSFGLGSGELFF. The CDR3 nucleotides read TGTGCCAGCAGCTTTGGTCTGGGATCCGGGGAGCTGTTTTTT.

On this clonotype itself: The conserved closing phenylalanine or tryptophan is absent in this CDR3, likely reflecting a read error. The genes are TRBV7-6 and TRBJ1-5; D unresolved. V lost 5 bases and J lost 4, with 9 bases in between. CDR1 and CDR2 (germline): SGHVS, FNYEAQ. This CDR3 spans 13 amino acids. The CDR3 region is CASSPSRNQPQHY. The CDR3 bases are TGTGCCAGCAGCCCTTCTCGGAATCAGCCCCAGCATTAT.

This clonotype has a handful of counts. The chain carries TRBV9 and TRBJ1-2, with D possibly TRBD1 on 5 matching bases. The CDR3 is made up of 16 amino acids. Germline-derived CDR1 and CDR2 are SGDLS and YYNGEE. Trimming cost V 1 base and J 1 base, with 14 bases left between them. In DNA form, the CDR3 reads TGTGCCAGCAGCGTACTGGGATCGACAGTTAACTATGGCTACACCTTC. Its translation is CASSVLGSTVNYGYTF.

The V gene is TRBV29-1, the J gene TRBJ2-7; 16 bases match TRBD2. After removal of 6 bases from V and 6 bases from J, the junction contained 11 bases not matched to a gene. The germline V gene encodes CDR1 SQVTM and CDR2 ANQGSEA. CDR3 length: 16 amino acids. The chain's CDR3 is CSVRPGTSGRAGEQYF. In nucleotides, the CDR3 is TGCAGCGTGAGGCCCGGGACTAGCGGGAGGGCCGGCGAGCAGTACTTC.

This clonotype showed up many times. The V and J genes are TRBV10-3 and TRBJ1-2; D is uncertain. V was pared by 0 bases and J by 4 bases, with 12 bases between. Germline V gene data show CDR1 as ENHRY and CDR2 as SYGVKD. This CDR3 is built from 15 residues. The CDR3 sequence: CAISESNSGFYGYTF. The CDR3 DNA reads as TGTGCCATCAGTGAGTCGAATTCAGGCTTCTATGGCTACACCTTC.

This clonotype was seen more than once but under ten times. Relative to the germline gene, one junction end is altered; a read error may explain this. This chain joins TRBV5-5 and TRBJ2-5; 8 positions agree with TRBD2. Germline V gene data show CDR1 as SGHKS and CDR2 as YYEKEE (reference sequence). This CDR3 comprises 15 residues. DNA of the CDR3: TGCGCCAGCAGCCAAGGAGTTAGCGGGGCGGAGACCCAGTACTTC. The encoded protein is CASSQGVSGAETQYF.

This clonotype was seen repeatedly, ten times or more. This chain connects TRBV20-1 to TRBJ1-5, with 11 positions matching TRBD1. V gave up 6 bases and J gave up 5 bases; unmatched junction bases: 12. The germline V gene has CDR1 DFQATT and CDR2 SNEGSKA (reference sequence). The CDR3 length is 16 residues. The CDR3 DNA is TGCAGTGCATATCCGGCGGGACAGGGGGTTTATCAGCCCCAGCATTTT. Amino acid sequence: CSAYPAGQGVYQPQHF.

The chain joins TRBV7-3 to TRBJ2-5, with 12 positions matching TRBD2. The V gene's germline CDR1 is SGHTA and CDR2 FQGTGA. This CDR3 is built from 17 residues. Trimming removed 2 bases from V and 1 base from J; junction bases left unmatched: 5. This chain's CDR3 is CASSLGTSGPIQETQYF. The CDR3, as DNA: TGTGCCAGCAGCTTAGGGACTAGCGGGCCAATCCAAGAGACCCAGTACTTC.

V is TRBV24-1 and J is TRBJ2-7; the D gene is possibly TRBD1 (6 bases). This CDR3 is built from 13 residues. V shed 5 bases and J shed 3 bases, with 10 bases lying between them. Per the germline V gene, CDR1 is KGHDR and CDR2 is SFDVKD. The CDR3 DNA follows: TGTGCCACCAGTGGGTACAGGGACTACGAGCAGTACTTC. Protein: CATSGYRDYEQYF.

As regards this clonotype: No conserved phenylalanine or tryptophan is present at the end of the CDR3, so a read error is the likely explanation. It is unclear where the CDR3 begins or ends on the DNA, so no DNA is shown, and the CDR3 is as TCRdb lists it. The rearrangement links TRBV15 to TRBJ1-1; the D call of TRBD1 is as the table states it, not checked on the DNA. From germline, CDR1 is LNHNV and CDR2 YYDKDF (reference sequence). 24 amino acids form the CDR3, both terminal residues included. The CDR3 spells CATSRAKSGTEAAVFRMGTGHCQS.